Listed here are 8 T cell receptor beta chains from one sample, sequenced in a study of shared clonotypes between healthy human individuals. Produced via immunoSEQ multiplex PCR; TCRdb's table is partial and in-frame only. The sample shows roughly 2 million clones, approximately 94% of them seen only once. Sequences were obtained from naive CD4+ T cells sorted from blood. The subset denotes: CD45RA+ positively selected. The receptors here all came from a man between 18 and 29 years old in good health.

The rearrangement uses TRBV5-4 and TRBJ1-1; D gene unclear. Germline-derived CDR1 and CDR2 are SGHNT and YYREEE (reference sequence). This CDR3 has 13 residues. V was cut by 4 bases and J by 1 base, with 8 bases left in between. The DNA of the CDR3 is TGTGCCAGCAGCCAGAGACGGAACACTGAAGCTTTCTTT. It translates to CASSQRRNTEAFF.

The chain employs TRBV5-4 and TRBJ2-1; D is perhaps TRBD1 (5 bases). The CDR3 is made up of 14 amino acids. Germline CDR1 is SGHNT and CDR2 is YYREEE (reference sequence). The V gene lost 1 base and the J gene lost 8 bases, with 13 bases spanning the gap. The CDR3 nucleotides read TGTGCCAGCAGCTTGCGCACAGGAGAGGATGAGCAGTTCTTC. Translating gives CASSLRTGEDEQFF.

The count of this clone is one. The V gene is TRBV5-4, the J gene TRBJ2-5, with D perhaps matching TRBD2 (6 bases). V lost 4 bases to trimming and J lost 0 bases, with 13 bases between them. Germline values: CDR1 SGHNT, CDR2 YYREEE (reference sequence). This CDR3 contains 15 residues. The DNA for the CDR3 is TGTGCCAGCAGCCACCGGGACTTGGACCAAGAGACCCAGTACTTC. It is translated as CASSHRDLDQETQYF.

J is TRBJ2-4 and V is TRBV7-8, with D tentatively TRBD1 or TRBD2 (5 bases each). Trimming shortened V by 0 bases and J by 0 bases, and 12 bases separated the two germline ends. CDR3 length: 17 amino acids. From germline, CDR1 is SGHVS and CDR2 FQNEAQ. The CDR3 reads CASSLARVGVAKNIQYF. The CDR3 nucleotides are TGTGCCAGCAGCTTAGCGAGGGTGGGGGTAGCCAAAAACATTCAGTACTTC.

This clone was observed once. The chain joins TRBV12-5 to TRBJ1-5, with a tentative D call TRBD1 (6 bases). The V gene lost 0 bases and the J gene lost 5 bases, with 17 bases spanning the gap. The CDR3 is 17 residues long. The germline gives CDR1 LGHNT, CDR2 FRNRAP. CDR3 sequence reads: CASGLVQLGAAYQPQHF. The CDR3 region has the DNA TGTGCTAGTGGTTTGGTACAACTGGGGGCCGCCTATCAGCCCCAGCATTTT.

As to this clone: The sample has other DNA sequences that encode this CDR3 too. The chain carries TRBV9 and TRBJ2-1, with D unclear. The germline V gene has CDR1 SGDLS and CDR2 YYNGEE. Trimming cost V 3 bases and J 0 bases, with 4 bases left between them. CDR3 size: 13 residues. The CDR3 bases are TGTGCCAGCAGCGCCAGCTCCTACAATGAGCAGTTCTTC. Translation: CASSASSYNEQFF.

The table lists this clone with a count of one. This sequence joins TRBV6-5 and TRBJ1-6; D is ambiguous. The CDR3 loop spans 14 amino acids. Trimming removed 2 bases from V and 11 bases from J, with 13 bases in between. CDR1 MNHEY and CDR2 SVGAGI come from the germline V gene. CDR3 DNA sequence: TGTGCCAGCAGTTACAAAGAACAGTTTACACCCCTCCACTTT. Amino acid sequence: CASSYKEQFTPLHF.

The chain is built from TRBV28 and TRBJ2-7; 9 bases align to TRBD1. CDR1 and CDR2 from the germline V gene are MDHEN and SYDVKM. Unmatched junction bases numbered 20, after V lost 8 bases and J lost 6 bases. The CDR3 runs to 17 residues. The CDR3 sequence is CASPPADWTGVPPEQYF. The CDR3 DNA reads as TGTGCCAGCCCACCTGCTGATTGGACAGGGGTGCCCCCCGAGCAGTACTTC.